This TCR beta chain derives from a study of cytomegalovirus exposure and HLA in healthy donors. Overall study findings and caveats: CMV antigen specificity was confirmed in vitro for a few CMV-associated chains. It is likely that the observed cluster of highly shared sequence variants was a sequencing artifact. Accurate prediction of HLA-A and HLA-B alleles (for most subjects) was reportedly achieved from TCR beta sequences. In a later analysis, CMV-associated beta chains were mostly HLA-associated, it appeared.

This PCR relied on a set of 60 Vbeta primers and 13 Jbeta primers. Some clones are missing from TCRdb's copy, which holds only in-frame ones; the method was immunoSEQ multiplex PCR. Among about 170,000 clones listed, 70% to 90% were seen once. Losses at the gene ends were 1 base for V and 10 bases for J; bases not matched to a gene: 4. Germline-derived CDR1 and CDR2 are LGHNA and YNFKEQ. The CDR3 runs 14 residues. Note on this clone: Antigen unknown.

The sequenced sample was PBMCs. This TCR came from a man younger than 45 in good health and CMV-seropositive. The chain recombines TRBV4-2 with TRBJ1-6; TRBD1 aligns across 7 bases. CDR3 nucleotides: TGTGCCAGCAGCCAAGTGGACAGGCTCTCACCCCTCCACTTT. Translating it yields CASSQVDRLSPLHF.